This T cell receptor beta chain was found in a study of shared clonotypes between healthy human individuals. In the authors' methods: From ImmunoSEQ came sequences covering only the junction and carrying no quality scores, so filtering differed. Sequenced by immunoSEQ multiplex PCR; TCRdb stores in-frame clones only, minus some. V and J calls and clone size are those listed in that table; D and trimming were worked out from the DNA. This sample has approximately 2.5 million clones; more than 85% occur once, and the top ten carry 0.36%. Concerning this clone itself: The antigen is not known.

This CDR3 has 18 residues. From germline, CDR1 is MGHRA and CDR2 YSYEKL. Germline trimming cut 1 base from V and 2 bases from J; bases unmatched to any gene: 4. Study-wide points: Researchers found naive subsets generally carried larger estimated richness than memory subsets.

The sequenced material came from naive CD4+ T cells from PBMCs. Subset reported: CD45RA+ positively selected. The chain couples TRBV4-1 to TRBJ2-5; the match to TRBD2 covers 16 bases. The origin of this receptor is a man younger than 35 in good health. Some clones in this sample may be carry-over from other donors' samples. CDR3 nucleotide sequence: TGCGCCAGCAGCCAAGCGGGACTAGCGGGAGGGATTCAAGAGACCCAGTACTTC. Its protein is CASSQAGLAGGIQETQYF.